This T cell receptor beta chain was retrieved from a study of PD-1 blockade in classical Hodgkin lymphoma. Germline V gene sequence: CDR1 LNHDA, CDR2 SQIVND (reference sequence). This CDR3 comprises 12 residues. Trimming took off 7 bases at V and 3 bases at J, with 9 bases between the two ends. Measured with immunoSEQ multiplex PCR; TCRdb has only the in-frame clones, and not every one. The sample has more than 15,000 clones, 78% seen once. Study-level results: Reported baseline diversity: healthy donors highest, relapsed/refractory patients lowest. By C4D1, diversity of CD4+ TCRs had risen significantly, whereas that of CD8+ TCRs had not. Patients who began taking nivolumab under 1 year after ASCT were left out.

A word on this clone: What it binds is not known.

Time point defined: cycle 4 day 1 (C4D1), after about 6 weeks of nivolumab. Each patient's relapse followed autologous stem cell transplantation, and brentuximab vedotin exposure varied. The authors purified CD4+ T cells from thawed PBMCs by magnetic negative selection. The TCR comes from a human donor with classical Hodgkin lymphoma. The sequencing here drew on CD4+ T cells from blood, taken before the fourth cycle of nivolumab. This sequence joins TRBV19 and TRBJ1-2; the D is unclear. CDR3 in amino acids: CASKDRDYGYTF. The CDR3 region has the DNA TGTGCCAGTAAGGACCGAGACTATGGCTACACCTTC.